What follows are 26 T cell receptor beta chains derived from one specimen sequenced in a study of blood T cell repertoires in COVID-19 (dated by TCRdb to between 2020 and 2021). Library prep was done by the immunoSEQ multiplex PCR assay. Here the immuneACCESS table is served through TCRdb, limited to in-frame sequences with V and J called. Missing clones are a known gap in these copies; in checked studies unresolved V genes cover under half, and the rest lacks a known reason. Counted in this sample were about 130,000 clones; roughly 80% of them appeared once. The ten largest clones add up to approximately 11% of the sample. Sequences were obtained from peripheral blood. The receptors shown here come from a man aged 55 to 70 who had recovered from COVID-19.

This chain links TRBV28 with TRBJ2-6, with D maybe TRBD1 (6 bases). CDR3 length: 15 amino acids. The V end lost 5 bases, the J end lost 2 bases, and 10 bases lay between the germline ends. CDR1 is MDHEN, CDR2 SYDVKM, per germline. CDR3 coding DNA: TGTGCCAGCAGTCCAACAGGGACTGGGGCCAACGTCCTGACTTTC. Its translation: CASSPTGTGANVLTF.

The V gene is TRBV7-2, the J gene TRBJ2-7; TRBD2 agrees at 7 bases. This CDR3 has 15 residues. Germline CDR1 SGHTA, CDR2 FQGNSA. The V and J ends lost 5 bases and 0 bases, in that order; junction bases with no gene match: 7. The CDR3 reads CASSQRLASSYEQYF. The CDR3 DNA follows: TGTGCCAGCAGCCAACGACTAGCCAGCTCCTACGAGCAGTACTTC.

V is TRBV7-9 and J is TRBJ1-1, with a tentative D call TRBD1 (6 bases). There are 11 residues in the CDR3. Germline CDR1 reads SEHNR; CDR2 reads FQNEAQ (reference sequence). V lost 7 bases, J lost 10 bases, and 13 bases lay in between. CDR3 sequence reads: CASNGGLLAFF. The CDR3, as DNA: TGTGCCAGCAACGGGGGGCTTCTAGCTTTCTTT.

The genes are TRBV19 and TRBJ1-5, with 11 bases matching TRBD1. Germline loops: CDR1 LNHDA, CDR2 SQIVND (reference sequence). J lost 6 bases, V lost 7 bases, and 5 bases had no gene match. The length of the CDR3 is 14 residues. The CDR3 nucleotides read TGTGCCAGTACGGGACAGGGGGAATCTCAGCCCCAGCATTTT. This sequence encodes CASTGQGESQPQHF.

The V call is TRBV5-4, the J call TRBJ2-5, with TRBD1 matching over 7 bases. J was trimmed by 5 bases and V by 4 bases; bases with no gene match: 8. Germline V gene sequence: CDR1 SGHNT, CDR2 YYREEE (reference sequence). The CDR3 is 14 amino acids. The CDR3 nucleotides are TGTGCCAGCAGCCCAGAGACAGGGTCGGAGACCCAGTACTTC. Amino acid sequence: CASSPETGSETQYF.

The chain links TRBV6-5 to TRBJ2-7; tentative D call: TRBD1 (6 bases). CDR3 length: 15 residues. Between the trimmed V and J ends, which lost 6 bases and 0 bases, there was a span of 15 bases. Germline CDR1 MNHEY, CDR2 SVGAGI. CDR3 sequence: CASSGQSYYSYEQYF. For the CDR3, the DNA is TGTGCCAGCAGCGGACAGTCTTATTACTCCTACGAGCAGTACTTC.

The chain carries TRBV30 and TRBJ2-7; 9 positions match TRBD1. V lost 3 bases, J lost 1 base, and 7 bases stayed unmatched. Per the germline V gene, CDR1 is GTSNPN and CDR2 is SVGIG (reference sequence). The CDR3 length is 15 residues. DNA for the CDR3: TGTGCCTGGAGGAAGCCGGGACAGGGTTCCTACGAGCAGTACTTC. Amino acid sequence: CAWRKPGQGSYEQYF.

The chain is built from TRBV7-2 and TRBJ2-5; D uncertain. CDR1 is SGHTA, CDR2 FQGNSA, per germline. Trimming pared 1 base from V and 0 bases from J, leaving 6 bases between. The CDR3 totals 14 residues. The CDR3 sequence is CASSLVADQETQYF. The CDR3 DNA reads as TGTGCCAGCAGCTTAGTTGCAGACCAAGAGACCCAGTACTTC.

This clone appeared once. The chain is built from TRBV5-1 and TRBJ2-5, with TRBD1 matching over 10 bases. V gave up 0 bases and J gave up 5 bases; unmatched junction bases: 7. CDR3 length: 16 residues. Per the germline V gene, CDR1 is SGHRS and CDR2 is YFSETQ. The DNA for the CDR3 is TGCGCCAGCAGCTTGGGGCCGGGACAGGGGTGGGAGACCCAGTACTTC. Protein sequence: CASSLGPGQGWETQYF.

The chain joins TRBV14 to TRBJ1-3; no reliable D call. Germline CDR1 is SGHDN and CDR2 is FVKESK. This CDR3 comprises 15 residues. Trimming took off 0 bases at V and 4 bases at J, with 10 bases between the two ends. CDR3 sequence (DNA): TGTGCCAGCAGCCAAGAGAGGGTCTACGGAAACACCATATATTTT. Protein: CASSQERVYGNTIYF.

The chain links TRBV23-1 to TRBJ1-2; TRBD1 might be the D (5 bases). TRBV23-1 is sorted into the ORF group, with uncertain function. The length of the CDR3 is 15 residues. V gave up 2 bases and J gave up 4 bases, with 14 bases separating them. CDR3 in amino acids: CASSQILGGCYGYTF. The CDR3 DNA follows: TGCGCCAGCAGTCAAATCTTGGGGGGATGCTATGGCTACACCTTC.

The rearrangement uses TRBV6-1 and TRBJ1-2; TRBD1 agrees at 10 bases. The CDR3 is made up of 14 amino acids. V lost 2 bases, J lost 6 bases, and 3 bases stayed unmatched. Germline CDR1 and CDR2: MNHNS and SASEGT. The CDR3 loop reads CASSELGQGNGYTF. The CDR3 nucleotides read TGTGCCAGCAGTGAATTGGGACAGGGGAATGGCTACACCTTC.

The rearrangement uses TRBV30 and TRBJ1-6; no definite D call. The CDR3 is 14 amino acids. V lost 3 bases and J 7 bases, leaving 13 bases between the germline ends. Germline loops: CDR1 GTSNPN, CDR2 SVGIG (reference sequence). Here the CDR3 reads CAWRPGLQNSPLHF. CDR3 in DNA: TGTGCCTGGAGGCCGGGTCTCCAAAATTCACCCCTCCACTTT. Full variable domain (missing parts from reference TRBV30 and TRBJ1-6): SQTIHQWPATLVQPVGSPLSLECTVEGTSNPNLYWYRQAAGRGLQLLFYSVGIGQISSEVPQNLSASRPQDRQFILSSKKLLLSDSGFYLCAWRPGLQNSPLHFGNGTRLTVT.

This clone was counted between two and nine times. The same CDR3 can be traced to other DNA sequences in this sample. J is TRBJ2-3 and V is TRBV30; a possible D gene is TRBD2 (6 bases). CDR3 length: 13 amino acids. V lost 0 bases and J lost 5, with 9 bases in between. Germline values: CDR1 GTSNPN, CDR2 SVGIG (reference sequence). DNA for the CDR3: TGTGCCTGGAGTGTACGGGAGAGAGATACGCAGTATTTT. This sequence encodes CAWSVRERDTQYF.

The gene calls are TRBV28 and TRBJ2-4; tentative D call: TRBD1 (6 bases). CDR3 size: 15 residues. In germline, CDR1 is MDHEN, CDR2 SYDVKM. Trimming took off 11 bases at V and 0 bases at J, with 17 bases between the two ends. CDR3 amino acids: CAAGDNFLAKNIQYF. DNA of the CDR3: TGTGCCGCAGGGGACAACTTCCTAGCCAAAAACATTCAGTACTTC.

The genes are TRBV11-2 and TRBJ2-2; TRBD2 matches 9 bases. The V gene end was trimmed by 4 bases and the J gene end by 4 bases; junction bases not matched to a gene: 4. Germline CDR1 and CDR2: SGHAT and FQNNGV. There are 15 residues in the CDR3. The CDR3 reads CASSSRLAVTGELFF. DNA of the CDR3: TGTGCCAGCAGCTCGCGACTAGCGGTCACCGGGGAGCTGTTTTTT.

The chain carries TRBV28 and TRBJ1-1; 7 bases match TRBD1. With 4 bases clipped from V and 6 bases from J, the junction kept 8 bases outside the gene matches. The CDR3 has 14 amino acids. CDR1 is MDHEN and CDR2 is SYDVKM in the germline V gene. The CDR3 DNA is TGTGCCAGCAGTTATCGACAGGGTGGATCTGAAGCTTTCTTT. It codes for CASSYRQGGSEAFF.

The V and J genes are TRBV29-1 and TRBJ2-5; tentatively, D is TRBD2 (6 bases). CDR1 and CDR2 from the germline V gene are SQVTM and ANQGSEA. V dropped 6 bases and J dropped 7 bases, with 15 bases sitting between them. The CDR3 loop spans 12 amino acids. The chain's CDR3 is CSVLKMGGTQYF. The CDR3, as DNA: TGCAGCGTCTTGAAGATGGGGGGGACCCAGTACTTC.

The V call is TRBV6-6, the J call TRBJ2-1; D is undetermined. Deletions cut 3 bases from V and 4 bases from J, with 16 bases between. The CDR3 totals 16 residues. Germline CDR1 and CDR2: MNHNY and SVGAGI (reference sequence). The CDR3 sequence: CASSYPGLPPYNEQFF. In DNA, the CDR3 is TGTGCCAGCAGTTATCCTGGGCTTCCCCCTTACAATGAGCAGTTCTTC.

The V call is TRBV4-1, the J call TRBJ2-6; D is possibly TRBD1 (5 bases). The germline gives CDR1 MGHRA, CDR2 YSYEKL. The CDR3 extends over 18 amino acids. The ends were cut back, 0 bases at V and 3 bases at J, with 15 bases in the middle. CDR3 DNA: TGCGCCAGCAGCCAAGATGGGGCACGGGCGGATGGGGCCAACGTCCTGACTTTC. This codes for CASSQDGARADGANVLTF.

The rearrangement links TRBV30 to TRBJ2-5, with TRBD2 as a possible D gene (5 bases). This CDR3 spans 14 amino acids. Germline values: CDR1 GTSNPN, CDR2 SVGIG (reference sequence). The V end lost 2 bases, the J end lost 5 bases, and 15 bases lay between the germline ends. The CDR3 reads CAWSTLTRRETQYF. Written as DNA, the CDR3 is TGTGCCTGGAGTACGCTAACCCGGAGGGAGACCCAGTACTTC.

This chain joins TRBV6-5 and TRBJ2-5; TRBD2 matches at 10 bases. Germline V gene lookup returns CDR1 MNHEY and CDR2 SVGAGI. The CDR3 totals 12 residues. V dropped 11 bases and J dropped 7; count of bases not matched to a gene: 7. In DNA form, the CDR3 reads TGTGCCGGAGCGGGGGGGCAAAGGACCCAGTACTTC. It is translated as CAGAGGQRTQYF.

A few counts support this clone. The V call is TRBV4-2, the J call TRBJ2-7; tentatively, D is TRBD2 (5 bases). The CDR3 has 13 residues. The germline gives CDR1 LGHNA, CDR2 YNFKEQ. V was cut by 4 bases and J by 3 bases, with 10 bases left in between. Here the CDR3 reads CASSPGLVYEQYF. The CDR3, as DNA: TGTGCCAGCAGCCCCGGACTCGTCTACGAGCAGTACTTC.

The V gene is TRBV11-3, the J gene TRBJ2-6; a weak D match, TRBD2 (5 bases). Germline values: CDR1 SGHNT, CDR2 YENEEA. The CDR3 is 17 residues long. The V and J ends lost 5 bases and 1 base respectively, with 15 bases between them. The CDR3 loop reads CASSPGEGKSGANVLTF. The CDR3 bases are TGTGCCAGCAGCCCAGGAGAGGGAAAATCTGGGGCCAACGTCCTGACTTTC.

For the CDR3, the DNA is TGTGCCACCAGTGATACCTCGAGGGATGAGCAGTTCTTC. It is translated as CATSDTSRDEQFF. V is TRBV24-1 and J is TRBJ2-1; perhaps TRBD2 as D (5 bases). Germline loops: CDR1 KGHDR, CDR2 SFDVKD. There are 13 residues in the CDR3. With 3 bases removed from V and 8 bases from J, the gap between germline ends came to 10 bases.

The rearrangement joins TRBV10-3 to TRBJ2-7; tentatively, D is TRBD1 (7 bases). Trimming stripped 6 bases from V and 2 bases from J, with 14 bases between. This CDR3 comprises 14 residues. CDR1 is ENHRY, CDR2 SYGVKD, per germline. The DNA for the CDR3 is TGTGCCATCAGCGTGTCAGGGGGGCCCTACGAGCAGTACTTC. Its translation is CAISVSGGPYEQYF.